This T cell receptor (beta chain) is drawn from a study of cytomegalovirus exposure and HLA in healthy donors (dated by TCRdb to 2017 to 2019). About the investigation overall: In an earlier analysis of 587 of the donors, under 300 Gb of sequence data and 95 million to 130 million unique TCR beta sequences from roughly 200 million T cells were reported. A later genetic analysis took genome-wide SNP genotypes for 398 of the 666 donors and used that subset as a discovery cohort. HLA typing covered class I and class II loci at four-digit resolution. The study aimed to test whether cataloging public T cell receptors could reveal signatures of past pathogen exposure. The study profiled the T cell repertoires of some 610 subjects by immunosequencing and related them to cytomegalovirus serostatus. An earlier analysis of some 500 of the donors applied high-throughput TCR beta sequencing to assess whether each TCR beta V gene segment acted as functional or pseudogenic. A later analysis re-examined previously published TCR beta repertoires from more than 550 donors and added high-resolution HLA genotyping to investigate patterns of TCR occurrence. Along with the roughly 670-subject first cohort, a separate validation cohort of over a hundred different subjects was used. In the later analysis, no new phenotypic data were used to find candidate immune exposures; instead, reliance was placed on TCR beta sequences and their occurrence across donors. Typing coverage differed by locus: A, B, C, DRB1 and DQB1 were typed in about 629-640 donors, DQA1 in roughly 500, DPA1 in approximately 610, and DPB1 in just under 490. Donor age, sex, ethnicity and CMV serostatus were collected together with the repertoire data. Roughly 300 gigabases of sequencing data and 78 million or so unique TCR sequences were included in an early release covering around 600 HLA-typed donors. The genetic ancestry cluster associated with self-reported Caucasian donors included 81% of the roughly 400 genotyped donors. About 5 DR-DQ haplotypes were handled as single units for association and clustering, since linkage in the cohort was strong. Across approximately 400 genotyped donors of the cohort, an average of about 200,000 unique TCR beta nucleotide sequences per donor were sequenced, and 15% to 20% of those sequences were non-productive. Every discovery cohort repertoire had been produced on one sequencing platform. To predict cytomegalovirus infection status, the study combined high-throughput TCR immunosequencing, statistical association of individual TCRs with disease status, and machine learning.

What the work shows at the level of the full study, not this receptor alone: In the study, roughly 160 TCR beta chains were listed as associated with cytomegalovirus. Roughly uniform sequencing depth across donors was assumed in presence/absence analyses, although this assumption may not hold. Most CMV-associated TCR beta chains appeared to be HLA-restricted in a later analysis, and the HLA associations seemed to be driven largely by CMV exposure. A later analysis found that TCR association rates varied across HLA loci, with DRB1 alleles showing the most associated TCRs and HLA-C alleles the fewest. The authors suggested that the approach could potentially be extended to other disease states and immunological phenotypes. In this cohort, only TCR beta chains were sequenced, and detectable features were limited by the absence of alpha or paired-chain data. Because the 87-base-pair reads could not distinguish some IMGT-functional V segments, including TRBV6-2 and TRBV6-3, those segments were excluded. A later analysis reported that several top co-occurrence clusters appeared linked to parvovirus B19, influenza, CMV and Epstein-Barr virus. When HLA alleles, especially DR and DQ, strongly co-occurred, attributing TCR associations to individual alleles was difficult. Because counts were too low, some 17 rarely observed V segments, including chromosome 9 orphons, were excluded from the earlier analysis of 587 of the donors. A further reported finding was that TCR beta sequences accurately predicted the HLA-A and HLA-B alleles for most subjects in the first cohort. For the cohort, immune exposure information was limited to CMV serostatus. A later genetic analysis reported fewer N-insertions in productive TCRs among donors in an Asian-associated ancestry cluster than the approximately 700-donor mean. An earlier analysis of around 540 of the donors showed that most TCR beta V segments appeared in productive rearrangements either about 90% or about 30% of the time, which broadly matched IMGT annotations. Correlated functional status among segregating V segments might be attributable to linkage disequilibrium, but an unknown experimental factor could not be ruled out. Specific HLA alleles were associated with around 18,000 TCR beta sequences at a false discovery rate of 0.05 in a later analysis. V-gene and J-gene trimming of TCR beta chains was associated with a missense DCLRE1C variant in a later genetic analysis, and the association was replicated in an independent cohort. Because some donors lacked HLA typing at each locus, the association tests relied only on the typed subset. Most TCR sequences were observed very rarely across donors, whereas some public TCRs were present in many individuals. Cytomegalovirus status was reported to be diagnosed by the classifier with high specificity and sensitivity in both the original and validation cohorts. A few of the identified cytomegalovirus-associated TCR beta chains were confirmed in vitro to be specific for cytomegalovirus antigens. In a later analysis, HLA-associated TCR beta chains showed more clonal expansion and lower generation probabilities than non-associated chains that were equally common. A cluster of highly shared sequence variants was judged likely to represent a technical artifact of the sequencing pipeline.

Preparation of the library involved the immunoSEQ multiplex PCR assay. The multiplex PCR relied on a mix of 60 forward primers for TCR Vbeta segments and 13 reverse primers for TCR Jbeta segments. The CDR3 region of rearranged TCR beta genes was amplified from genomic DNA with a multiplex PCR assay. The amplified TCR beta libraries were sequenced on the Illumina HiSeq System as 87-base-pair reads. For the original study's pipeline: A later analysis tallied 75 million to 85 million unique TCR beta chains across the approximately 670 repertoires, and approximately 9.9 million of those chains were shared by two or more donors. A nearest-neighbor algorithm error-corrected the raw reads and collapsed the reads into unique sequences, merging closely related sequences to remove PCR and sequencing errors. CDR3 sequences were aligned to IMGT reference sequences to assign V, D and J gene segments. For a sequence to be retained, at least a six-nucleotide match to both a V gene segment and a J gene segment was required. A rearrangement was called productive if the CDR3 had no stop codons and remained in frame with V and J, and every other rearrangement was called non-productive. Following IMGT convention, CDR3 was defined as the stretch from the second conserved V-encoded cysteine up to the conserved J-encoded phenylalanine. In an earlier analysis of 550 to 650 of the donors, sequences lacking an unambiguous match to a single V gene segment were excluded. An earlier analysis of a few hundred of the donors called V segments functional above 56.7% productive rearrangements and segregating when the between-donor standard deviation exceeded 5%. A statistical classification framework was built to diagnose cytomegalovirus status from the catalog of TCR beta chain sequences. V and J gene assignment, in a later analysis, came from comparing TCR nucleotide sequences with IMGT/GENE-DB human TR gene sequences. In a later analysis, CDR3 sequences and most-parsimonious VDJ recombination scenarios were assigned using the TCRdist pipeline. In a later analysis, every TCR beta chain was defined by the combination of its CDR3 amino acid sequence and its V-gene family, and reads without a unique V-gene family were dropped. A later analysis removed 500 to 600 highly shared, low-generation-probability nucleotide sequences to deal with suspected cross-contamination and a sequencing artifact. For each public chain, a later analysis derived a clonal expansion index from normalized ranks of inferred template counts within each repertoire. A later analysis computed generation probabilities with a VDJ recombination model fitted to out-of-frame rearrangements, and checked the results against IGoR. In a later analysis, hypergeometric tests were used to score TCR-TCR, TCR-HLA and TCR-CMV co-occurrence, with a repertoire-size bias correction applied to TCR pairs. To estimate false discovery rates, a later analysis permuted the HLA or CMV assignments 20 times. In a later analysis, co-occurring TCRs were grouped using DBSCAN, and TCRdist sequence similarity was added for clustering within HLA-allele-positive subsets. Repertoires with fewer than 30,000 or more than 120,000 public chains, plus five repertoires with anomalous nucleotide sharing, were excluded from co-occurrence clustering. TCRdb took over this immuneACCESS table, retaining in-frame rearrangements with V and J assigned. Such tables are incomplete; in checked studies, under half of the missing clones stem from an unresolved V gene, and the remainder is unexplained. That table gives V, J and clone size, and the DNA gave D and trimming. The sample table lists 180,000 or so clones, roughly a tenth of them with a count of one. About 1.2% of the sample rests with the top ten.

CDR1 SGHAT and CDR2 FQNNGV are derived from the germline V gene. Reading from cysteine to phenylalanine, the CDR3 counts 19 amino acids. Left in the record is the CDR3 DNA by itself, 57 bases read in frame from the first base. Germline trimming: 7 bases from V, 1 base from J; junction bases outside gene matches: 16. As regards this clone: Its binding antigen is unknown. Nothing much larger sits one base from this clone, and base qualities are not available.

The cohort consisted of 600 to 750 healthy bone marrow donors. At the time of sampling, all cohort members were nominally healthy, though unrecorded immune exposures were likely present. The donor was CMV seropositive and belonged to the group of 250 to 300 seropositive cohort members. Each donor provided a peripheral blood sample, and peripheral blood mononuclear cells were used for TCR beta sequencing. Genomic DNA was extracted from the blood cell samples with the Qiagen DNeasy Blood Extraction Kit. The rearranged segments are TRBV11-2 and TRBJ2-3, and 11 bases in between align with TRBD2. Sequenced: PBMCs. This TCR came from a woman aged 30 to 39 in good health and CMV-seropositive. The CDR3 reads CASTNERLAGGTGTDTQYF. The nucleotide sequence is given as TGTGCCAGCACCAACGAGCGATTAGCGGGAGGGACGGGCACAGATACGCAGTATTTT.